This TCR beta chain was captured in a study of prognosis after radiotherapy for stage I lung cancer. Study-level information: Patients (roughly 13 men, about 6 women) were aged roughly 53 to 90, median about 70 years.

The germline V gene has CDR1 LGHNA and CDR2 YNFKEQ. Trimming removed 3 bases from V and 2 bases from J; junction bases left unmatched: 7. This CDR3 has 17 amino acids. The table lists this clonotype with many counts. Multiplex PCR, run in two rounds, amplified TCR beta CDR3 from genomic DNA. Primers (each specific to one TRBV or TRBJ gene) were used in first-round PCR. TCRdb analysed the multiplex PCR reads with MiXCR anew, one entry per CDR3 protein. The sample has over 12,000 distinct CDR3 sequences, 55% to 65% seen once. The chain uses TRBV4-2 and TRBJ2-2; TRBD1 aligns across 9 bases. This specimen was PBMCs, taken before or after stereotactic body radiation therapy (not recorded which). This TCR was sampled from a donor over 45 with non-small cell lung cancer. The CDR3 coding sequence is TGTGCCAGCAGCCAGTTCCCGGACAGGGGTAACACCGGGGAGCTGTTTTTT. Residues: CASSQFPDRGNTGELFF.